One and the same sample provided the 3 T cell receptor beta chains below, sequenced in a study of blood T cell repertoires in COVID-19. The protocol was immunoSEQ multiplex PCR, while the TCRdb copy is restricted to in-frame clones and leaves out a portion. This table has 200,000 to 250,000 clones, 80% to 85% appearing once. The sample taken for sequencing was peripheral blood. The receptors stem from a woman older than 75 with COVID-19, enrolled during active disease.

The V and J genes are TRBV9 and TRBJ1-2; no firm D call. V was shortened by 0 bases and J by 8 bases, with 20 bases between the two germline ends. The CDR3 length is 16 residues. In germline, CDR1 is SGDLS, CDR2 YYNGEE. This CDR3 is CASSVGRAGGDMGYTF. The CDR3 coding sequence is TGTGCCAGCAGCGTAGGAAGGGCGGGAGGAGATATGGGCTACACCTTC.

This CDR3 reads CASSSTTETQYF. The CDR3 nucleotides read TGTGCCAGCAGTTCCACTACAGAGACCCAGTACTTC. The chain combines TRBV28 with TRBJ2-5; D gene unclear. This CDR3 has 12 residues. Trimming left V 4 bases short and J 4 bases short, with 7 bases between. Germline CDR1 and CDR2: MDHEN and SYDVKM. Supplemented by reference TRBV28 and TRBJ2-5, the full variable domain reads DVKVTQSSRYLVKRTGEKVFLECVQDMDHENMFWYRQDPGLGLRLIYFSYDVKMKEKGDIPEGYSVSREKKERFSLILESASTNQTSMYLCASSSTTETQYFGPGTRLLVL.

The chain uses TRBV5-6 and TRBJ2-6; D gene unclear. The CDR3 consists of 16 residues. Looked up from germline, CDR1 is SGHDT and CDR2 is YYEEEE. V shed 4 bases and J shed 13 bases, with 24 bases lying between them. This CDR3 reads CASSKVDSGRPGVLTF. The CDR3 DNA follows: TGTGCCAGCAGCAAGGTTGACTCCGGAAGGCCTGGAGTCCTGACTTTC.